The sequence of this TCR beta chain was determined in a study of blood T cell repertoires in COVID-19. Turning to the study itself: Samples came from the United States, Italy and Spain, spanning acute and convalescent COVID-19. Nucleic acid was either cDNA or gDNA, and it came from T cells, B-cell-depleted T cells, or PBMCs.

The CDR3 is made up of 15 amino acids. Per germline, CDR1 MNHNS and CDR2 SASEGT. Losses at the gene ends were 2 bases for V and 7 bases for J; bases not matched to a gene: 4. Per the original methods: How many nucleated cells were present was estimated from reference gene primer amplification. The assay was immunoSEQ multiplex PCR, and TCRdb's table has in-frame clones only and misses some. That table is the source of V, J and clone size, and D and trimming were worked out from the DNA. The data hold 120,000 to 150,000 clones, with about nine tenths observed a single time. The clonotype comes from a human donor in a cohort sampled during active COVID-19. Sequencing was performed on peripheral blood. The rearrangement uses TRBV6-1 and TRBJ1-6, with 8 bases aligning to TRBD1. The CDR3 coding sequence is TGTGCCAGCAGTGAAAATCGACAGGGGAATTCACCCCTCCACTTT. Translating it yields CASSENRQGNSPLHF.